This entry lists 22 T cell receptor beta chains sequenced from one sample in a study of early T cells in non-severe SARS-CoV-2 infection. TCRdb reprocessed the 5' RACE reads with MiXCR, giving one entry per CDR3 protein. The sample has some 60,000 distinct CDR3 sequences; around an eighth are singletons. The sample was whole blood, taken at baseline. The receptors shown here come from an adult who was a healthcare worker with PCR-confirmed SARS-CoV-2 infection or an uninfected control (not recorded which).

This clonotype occurred many times. The rearrangement links TRBV14 to TRBJ2-1; TRBD1 agrees at 11 bases. The CDR3 has 15 residues. V lost 3 bases to trimming and J lost 8 bases; unmatched junction nucleotides: 6. Germline lookup yields CDR1 SGHDN and CDR2 FVKESK. The chain's CDR3 is CASSQRTGGRDEQFF. The CDR3 nucleotides are TGTGCCAGCAGCCAGCGGACAGGGGGCAGGGATGAGCAGTTCTTC. Complete variable domain (other parts from reference TRBV14 and TRBJ2-1): EAGVTQFPSHSVIEKGQTVTLRCDPISGHDNLYWYRRVMGKEIKFLLHFVKESKQDESGMPNNRFLAERTGGTYSTLKVQPAELEDSGVYFCASSQRTGGRDEQFFGPGTRLTVL.

This chain uses TRBV28 with TRBJ2-6; D perhaps matches TRBD2 (6 bases). The V gene lost 3 bases and the J gene lost 0 bases, with 9 bases spanning the gap. Germline CDR1 reads MDHEN; CDR2 reads SYDVKM. The CDR3 has 16 residues. The CDR3, as DNA: TGTGCCAGCAGTTTCGGGACTCTCTCTGGGGCCAACGTCCTGACTTTC. It yields the protein CASSFGTLSGANVLTF.

This clonotype was found many times. The V and J genes are TRBV28 and TRBJ1-5; no clear D gene. Germline values: CDR1 MDHEN, CDR2 SYDVKM. This CDR3 region has 13 residues. Between the trimmed V and J ends, which lost 1 base and 11 bases, there was a span of 12 bases. CDR3 sequence reads: CASSLFFWQTQHF. The DNA for the CDR3 is TGTGCCAGCAGTTTATTCTTCTGGCAGACCCAGCATTTT.

This clonotype occurred a few times. DNA of the CDR3: TGTGCCAGCAGTTTATTGGGTCTGGAGCGGGTTGGGAGGACCCAGTACTTC. This encodes CASSLLGLERVGRTQYF. The chain carries TRBV28 and TRBJ2-5; possibly TRBD2 for D (6 bases). From germline, CDR1 is MDHEN and CDR2 SYDVKM. Trimming removed 1 base at V and 7 bases at J, with 22 bases between. The CDR3 consists of 17 residues.

This rearrangement joins TRBV5-1 to TRBJ2-3; D remains unclear. The CDR3 has 13 residues. V lost 0 bases and J lost 2, with 4 bases in between. Looked up from germline, CDR1 is SGHRS and CDR2 is YFSETQ. The CDR3 loop reads CASSLDVTDTQYF. The CDR3 coding sequence is TGCGCCAGCAGCTTGGACGTCACAGATACGCAGTATTTT. The full variable domain, in which reference TRBV5-1 and TRBJ2-3 provide the parts outside the CDR3, is KAGVTQTPRYLIKTRGQQVTLSCSPISGHRSVSWYQQTPGQGLQFLFEYFSETQRNKGNFPGRFSGRQFSNSRSEMNVSTLELGDSALYLCASSLDVTDTQYFGPGTRLTVL.

This clonotype has only a few counts. J is TRBJ1-5 and V is TRBV7-2; the D gene is possibly TRBD1 (6 bases). V was cut by 5 bases and J by 6 bases, with 17 bases left in between. Per the germline V gene, CDR1 is SGHTA and CDR2 is FQGNSA. The CDR3 is 15 residues long. In DNA form, the CDR3 reads TGTGCCAGCAGCCCTACCGGGACAATCCGTCAGCCCCAGCATTTT. It translates to CASSPTGTIRQPQHF.

This clonotype was observed a handful of times. V is TRBV11-3 and J is TRBJ2-1; 9 positions match TRBD1. The CDR3 is 17 amino acids. Germline loops: CDR1 SGHNT, CDR2 YENEEA. J gave up 3 bases and V 6 bases, and 12 bases lay outside the gene matches. The CDR3 DNA reads as TGTGCCAGCAGTCCTTCGACCGGGACAGGGCTCTACAATGAGCAGTTCTTC. It is translated as CASSPSTGTGLYNEQFF.

This clonotype has more than one count but fewer than ten. The V and J genes are TRBV15 and TRBJ2-3; D uncertain. The germline V gene encodes CDR1 LNHNV and CDR2 YYDKDF (reference sequence). Trimming took 5 bases from V and 2 from J, leaving 8 bases between them. This CDR3 spans 13 amino acids. CDR3: CATSPRLTDTQYF. CDR3 DNA: TGTGCCACCAGCCCTCGACTCACAGATACGCAGTATTTT.

The chain links TRBV7-2 to TRBJ2-7; D might be TRBD2 (5 bases). Germline CDR1 is SGHTA and CDR2 is FQGNSA. The CDR3 consists of 14 residues. The V and J ends lost 4 bases and 4 bases respectively, with 14 bases between them. The chain's CDR3 is CASSSGLVVYEQYF. CDR3 DNA sequence: TGTGCCAGCAGCTCCGGACTGGTTGTATACGAGCAGTACTTC.

This clonotype has more than one count but fewer than ten. CDR3 in DNA: TGTGCCAGCAGTCAAACAGAATCCTATGGCTACACCTTC. This gives the protein CASSQTESYGYTF. The chain links TRBV6-2 or TRBV6-3 to TRBJ1-2; no definite D call. There are 13 residues in the CDR3. V was clipped by 5 bases and J by 4 bases, with 11 bases between them. Germline V gives CDR1 MNHEY, CDR2 SVGEGT.

V and J are TRBV7-2 and TRBJ2-7, with 8 bases fitting TRBD1. The CDR3 consists of 13 residues. Looked up from germline, CDR1 is SGHTA and CDR2 is FQGNSA. Trimming removed 5 bases from V and 3 bases from J; junction bases left unmatched: 3. CDR3 DNA sequence: TGTGCCAGCAGCCGGGGACAGGTCTACGAGCAGTACTTC. Protein: CASSRGQVYEQYF.

This clonotype has more than one count but fewer than ten. The chain links TRBV11-3 to TRBJ2-1, with 8 nucleotides matching TRBD2. CDR3 length: 15 residues. CDR1 is SGHNT, CDR2 YENEEA, per germline. J was trimmed by 0 bases and V by 5 bases; bases with no gene match: 3. CDR3 sequence: CASSPGGASYNEQFF. CDR3 in DNA: TGTGCCAGCAGCCCCGGGGGGGCCTCCTACAATGAGCAGTTCTTC.

The CDR3 sequence: CASSYSGSGISEQFF. The CDR3 DNA is TGTGCCAGCAGTTACTCGGGCTCAGGGATAAGTGAGCAGTTCTTC. The chain employs TRBV6-2 or TRBV6-3 and TRBJ2-1; possible D gene TRBD1, 5 bases. Between the trimmed V and J ends, which lost 0 bases and 9 bases, there was a span of 15 bases. Germline V gives CDR1 MNHEY, CDR2 SVGEGT. This CDR3 spans 15 amino acids.

This clonotype was observed a handful of times. The V and J genes are TRBV4-2 and TRBJ2-7; 8 bases map to TRBD2. The CDR3 has 15 residues. V shed 4 bases, J shed 2 bases, and the junction held 7 bases outside the gene matches. Germline V CDR1 and CDR2: LGHNA, YNFKEQ. Written as DNA, the CDR3 is TGTGCCAGCAGCCTCCAGCGGGAGCGAGCCTACGAGCAGTACTTC. Translation: CASSLQRERAYEQYF.

The chain links TRBV28 to TRBJ2-7; 7 positions agree with TRBD2. The CDR3 sequence is 14 residues long. Germline CDR1 and CDR2: MDHEN and SYDVKM. V lost 4 bases and J lost 0; bases outside the gene matches: 3. CDR3 loop: CASSSRDYSYEQYF. DNA of the CDR3: TGTGCCAGCAGTTCCCGGGACTACTCCTACGAGCAGTACTTC.

The rearrangement uses TRBV5-1 and TRBJ2-1; weak D call: TRBD1 (7 bases). This CDR3 is 14 amino acids long. Trimming stripped 6 bases from V and 2 bases from J, with 12 bases between. In germline, CDR1 is SGHRS, CDR2 YFSETQ. CDR3 DNA: TGCGCCAGCACGGAGGGGGCAACCTACAATGAGCAGTTCTTC. This translates into CASTEGATYNEQFF.

The rearrangement links TRBV7-2 to TRBJ1-2; D is ambiguous. The germline V gene has CDR1 SGHTA and CDR2 FQGNSA. This CDR3 is 14 amino acids long. V was cut by 5 bases and J by 4 bases, with 14 bases left in between. CDR3 sequence reads: CASSPLNGLYGYTF. CDR3 coding DNA: TGTGCCAGCAGCCCCCTCAACGGCCTCTATGGCTACACCTTC.

The V gene is TRBV28, the J gene TRBJ2-3; 8 bases map to TRBD2. This CDR3 is 14 amino acids long. Trimming cost V 6 bases and J 1 base; bases outside gene matches: 3. CDR1 and CDR2 (germline): MDHEN, SYDVKM. As DNA, the CDR3 is TGTGCCAGCAGCGGGAGGGGCGGCACAGATACGCAGTATTTT. It encodes CASSGRGGTDTQYF.

Many counts were recorded for this clonotype. The chain recombines TRBV19 with TRBJ1-2, with unresolved D. Germline assignment: CDR1 LNHDA and CDR2 SQIVND (reference sequence). The CDR3 runs to 11 residues. The CDR3 reads CGAGANYGYTF. DNA of the CDR3: TGTGGGGCAGGCGCTAACTATGGCTACACCTTC.

This clonotype was seen repeatedly, ten times or more. V and J are TRBV19 and TRBJ1-5; D unclear. The CDR3 has 16 residues. Looked up from germline, CDR1 is LNHDA and CDR2 is SQIVND (reference sequence). V was cut by 4 bases and J by 0 bases, with 13 bases left in between. In DNA, the CDR3 is TGTGCCAGTAGTACCTCGCGGATTTTTAGCAATCAGCCCCAGCATTTT. Protein sequence: CASSTSRIFSNQPQHF.

This clonotype was observed a few times. V gene TRBV24-1 combines with J gene TRBJ2-2; 12 bases align to TRBD1. This CDR3 has 17 residues. Germline trimming cut 4 bases from V and 4 bases from J; bases unmatched to any gene: 6. Germline V gene data show CDR1 as KGHDR and CDR2 as SFDVKD. CDR3 residues: CATSEPGTGGVTGELFF. The CDR3 DNA reads TGTGCCACCAGTGAACCCGGGACAGGGGGCGTCACCGGGGAGCTGTTTTTT.

The genes are TRBV2 and TRBJ2-5; 10 bases line up with TRBD1. This CDR3 region has 17 residues. From germline, CDR1 is SNHLY and CDR2 FYNNEI. The trim removed 6 bases at V and 5 bases at J, leaving 15 bases unmatched. This chain's CDR3 is CASSPLPSGTGDETQYF. CDR3 DNA sequence: TGTGCCAGCAGCCCGCTGCCTTCCGGGACAGGGGACGAGACCCAGTACTTC.